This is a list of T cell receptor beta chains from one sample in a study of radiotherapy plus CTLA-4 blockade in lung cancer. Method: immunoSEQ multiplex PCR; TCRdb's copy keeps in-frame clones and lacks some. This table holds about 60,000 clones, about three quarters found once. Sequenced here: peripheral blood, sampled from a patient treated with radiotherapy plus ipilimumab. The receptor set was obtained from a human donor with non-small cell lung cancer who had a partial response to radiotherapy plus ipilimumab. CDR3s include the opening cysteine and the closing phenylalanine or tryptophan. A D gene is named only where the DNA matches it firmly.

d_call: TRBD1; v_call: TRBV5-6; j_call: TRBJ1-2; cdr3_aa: CASSQQGNYGYTF
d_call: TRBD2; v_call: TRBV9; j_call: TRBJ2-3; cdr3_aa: CASSVEGGGPGDTQYF
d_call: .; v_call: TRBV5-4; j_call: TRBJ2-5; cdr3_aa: CASSLGVVETQYF
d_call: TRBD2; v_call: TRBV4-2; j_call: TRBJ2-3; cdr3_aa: CASSQDRAGGSTDTQYF
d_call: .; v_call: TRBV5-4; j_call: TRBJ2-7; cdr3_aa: CASSLRGIAYEQYF
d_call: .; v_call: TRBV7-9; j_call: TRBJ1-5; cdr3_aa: CASSSPGDPGQPQHF
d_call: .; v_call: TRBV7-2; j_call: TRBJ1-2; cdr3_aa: CASSIPDTATWYGYTF
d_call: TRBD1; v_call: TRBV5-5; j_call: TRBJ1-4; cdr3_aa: CASSDIRTGWGEKLFF
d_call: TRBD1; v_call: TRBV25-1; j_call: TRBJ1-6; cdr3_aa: CASSLGQGGSPLHF
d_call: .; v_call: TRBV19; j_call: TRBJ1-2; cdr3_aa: CASSHGQSNHYGYTF
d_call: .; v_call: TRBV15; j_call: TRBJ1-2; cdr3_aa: CATSRGTGNWDNPYGYTF
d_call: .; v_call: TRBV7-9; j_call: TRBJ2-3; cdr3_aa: CASSLSTGVKYF
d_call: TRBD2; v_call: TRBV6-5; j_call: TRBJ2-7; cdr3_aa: CASRTSGGNSHEQYF
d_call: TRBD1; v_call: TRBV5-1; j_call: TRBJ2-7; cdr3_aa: CASSFDVGTGTYEQYF